This TCR beta chain comes out of a study of blood T cell repertoires in COVID-19. Study-level background: Spain, Italy and the United States supplied samples that represented acute and convalescent COVID-19.

While infection was still active, Seattle patients were enrolled and then followed longitudinally. The V gene's germline CDR1 is WSHSY and CDR2 SAAADI. V lost 6 bases, J lost 3 bases, and 15 bases lay in between. This CDR3 comprises 15 residues. Generated by immunoSEQ multiplex PCR, the TCRdb table keeps only in-frame clones and is missing some. Of about 260,000 clones in the sample, roughly 86% were seen once. The source material was peripheral blood. The sequence was obtained from a woman aged 55-69 years with COVID-19, enrolled during active disease. This rearrangement joins TRBV10-2 to TRBJ1-3; D might be TRBD1 (6 bases). The CDR3 nucleotides are TGCGCCAGCAGCCTCAGCGGGACAAATGGAAACACCATATATTTT. Amino acid sequence: CASSLSGTNGNTIYF.